These 10 T cell receptor beta chains originate from one sample sequenced in a study of cytomegalovirus exposure and HLA in healthy donors. This PCR relied on a set of 60 Vbeta primers and 13 Jbeta primers. The method was immunoSEQ multiplex PCR; TCRdb's version includes in-frame clones alone and lacks a portion of them. The sample yields some 110,000 clones, about 70% seen once. The sample taken for sequencing was PBMCs. These TCRs come from a man aged 25-45 years in good health and CMV-seropositive.

This clone was observed a few times. The rearrangement uses TRBV2 and TRBJ2-7; 7 bases map to TRBD1. V lost 10 bases and J lost 5; bases outside the gene matches: 14. Looked up from germline, CDR1 is SNHLY and CDR2 is FYNNEI. This CDR3 comprises 14 residues. The CDR3 protein is CATQGTAPWDEQYF. The CDR3 DNA sequence: TGTGCCACCCAAGGGACAGCTCCATGGGACGAGCAGTACTTC. Looking up the rest from reference TRBV2 and TRBJ2-7 gives the full variable domain: EPEVTQTPSHQVTQMGQEVILRCVPISNHLYFYWYRQILGQKVEFLVSFYNNEISEKSEIFDDQFSVERPDGSNFTLKIRSTKLEDSAMYFCATQGTAPWDEQYFGPGTRLTVT.

The V gene is TRBV29-1, the J gene TRBJ2-6, with 9 bases lining up with TRBD1. The V segment lost 6 bases and the J segment 0 bases; nucleotides outside the gene matches: 6. Germline loops: CDR1 SQVTM, CDR2 ANQGSEA. The CDR3 consists of 16 residues. CDR3: CSVGQGAISGANVLTF. The CDR3 nucleotides are TGCAGCGTGGGACAGGGTGCCATCTCTGGGGCCAACGTCCTGACTTTC.

This clone was seen more than once but under ten times. V is TRBV28 and J is TRBJ1-1, with TRBD1 matching 9 bases. The V gene's germline CDR1 is MDHEN and CDR2 SYDVKM. With V trimmed by 2 bases and J by 0 bases, 4 bases remained unmatched. This CDR3 has 16 amino acids. The CDR3 region is CASSLTGGRVNTEAFF. The DNA for the CDR3 is TGTGCCAGCAGTTTAACAGGGGGCAGAGTGAACACTGAAGCTTTCTTT.

V usage is TRBV5-1 and J usage is TRBJ2-3; 10 bases fit TRBD2. Trimming cost V 4 bases and J 6 bases; bases outside gene matches: 5. Germline V gives CDR1 SGHRS, CDR2 YFSETQ. CDR3 length: 14 amino acids. Here the CDR3 reads CASSGLAVADTQYF. In nucleotides, the CDR3 is TGCGCCAGCAGCGGACTAGCGGTGGCTGATACGCAGTATTTT.

This clone occurred once. V gene TRBV18 combines with J gene TRBJ1-1; 10 bases agree with TRBD1. Germline V gives CDR1 KGHSH, CDR2 LQKENI. There are 14 residues in the CDR3. The V and J ends lost 5 bases and 4 bases, in that order; junction bases with no gene match: 4. The CDR3 DNA follows: TGTGCCAGCTCATCGGACAGGGGGGCCACTGAAGCTTTCTTT. The encoded protein is CASSSDRGATEAFF.

The chain couples TRBV11-3 to TRBJ2-3; D ambiguous. Deletions cut 4 bases from V and 0 bases from J, with 11 bases between. The CDR3 runs to 15 residues. Germline V gene data show CDR1 as SGHNT and CDR2 as YENEEA. CDR3 amino acids: CASSSSGFSTDTQYF. The DNA of the CDR3 is TGTGCCAGCAGCTCCTCAGGTTTTAGCACAGATACGCAGTATTTT.

This clone occurred once. V and J are TRBV7-6 and TRBJ2-5; a possible D gene is TRBD2 (6 bases). Trimming removed 3 bases at V and 0 bases at J, with 26 bases between. The V gene's germline CDR1 is SGHVS and CDR2 FNYEAQ. CDR3 length: 20 residues. The CDR3 DNA follows: TGTGCCAGCAGCTTTCCGTTAACTCGGGTATCACCGGGGGACCAAGAGACCCAGTACTTC. This translates into CASSFPLTRVSPGDQETQYF.

This sequence joins TRBV30 and TRBJ2-1; 9 nucleotides align to TRBD1. CDR3 length: 14 residues. The V and J ends lost 0 bases and 7 bases, in that order; junction bases with no gene match: 4. CDR1 is GTSNPN, CDR2 SVGIG, per germline (reference sequence). As DNA, the CDR3 is TGTGCCTGGAGTGTACAGGGGGCGAGGAATGAGCAGTTCTTC. It codes for CAWSVQGARNEQFF.

V is TRBV11-2 and J is TRBJ1-4; 8 nucleotides line up with TRBD1. Germline trimming cut 2 bases from V and 5 bases from J; bases unmatched to any gene: 7. Per the germline V gene, CDR1 is SGHAT and CDR2 is FQNNGV. The CDR3 runs to 16 residues. The CDR3 loop is CASSLKGRGRNEKLFF. CDR3 sequence (DNA): TGTGCCAGCAGCTTAAAAGGCAGGGGGCGGAATGAAAAACTGTTTTTT.

The chain combines TRBV12-5 with TRBJ2-5, with TRBD1 matching over 7 bases. The DNA end is more similar to TRBJ2-7, so the J call may be wrong. The length of the CDR3 is 16 residues. CDR1 LGHNT and CDR2 FRNRAP come from the germline V gene. CDR3: CASGLAVAGGSYEQYF. The CDR3 DNA sequence: TGTGCTAGTGGTTTGGCAGTGGCAGGGGGTTCCTACGAGCAGTACTTC.